Below are 17 T cell receptor beta chains sequenced from a single sample in a study of control samples from healthy donors and cancer patients. Clones were read by immunoSEQ multiplex PCR, and TCRdb kept only the in-frame ones, dropping some. Of roughly 88,000 clones detected, roughly nine tenths appear once; the ten largest clones hold 0.85% to 1%. The sample was blood. These TCRs come from a woman younger than 45 in good health.

This chain joins TRBV9 and TRBJ1-1; D gene ambiguous. Germline V gives CDR1 SGDLS, CDR2 YYNGEE. This CDR3 has 16 residues. V was shortened by 0 bases and J by 2 bases, with 14 bases between the two germline ends. The CDR3 nucleotides are TGTGCCAGCAGCGTAGATTTGAGGCCGGCAAACACTGAAGCTTTCTTT. Translation gives CASSVDLRPANTEAFF.

The chain has TRBV30 and TRBJ1-2; D is unresolved. The V gene's germline CDR1 is GTSNPN and CDR2 SVGIG (reference sequence). Trimming took 4 bases from V and 8 from J, leaving 14 bases between them. The CDR3 extends over 12 amino acids. CDR3 nucleotides: TGTGCCTGGACCCTGAGTGTGGAGGGCTACACCTTC. The encoded protein is CAWTLSVEGYTF.

This clone was seen only a few times. The V and J genes are TRBV18 and TRBJ2-7; a weak D match, TRBD1 (7 bases). Germline V gene data show CDR1 as KGHSH and CDR2 as LQKENI. The germline V and J ends were trimmed by 6 bases and 5 bases, with 17 bases remaining between them. This CDR3 is 14 amino acids long. CDR3 coding DNA: TGTGCCAGCTCGCCTTGGCAGGGGGGCCACGAGCAGTACTTC. It encodes CASSPWQGGHEQYF.

The table lists this clone with a count of one. The genes are TRBV7-4 and TRBJ2-5; TRBD2 matches 8 bases. Germline CDR1 reads SGHVT; CDR2 reads SQSDAQ. With V trimmed by 4 bases and J by 6 bases, 16 bases remained unmatched. The CDR3 extends over 17 amino acids. The CDR3 region has the DNA TGTGCCAGCAGCTGGGGGCCGCTGCGGGGGGTCTTTCAGACCCAGTACTTC. This gives the protein CASSWGPLRGVFQTQYF.

This chain uses TRBV19 with TRBJ2-6, with D tentatively TRBD1 or TRBD2 (5 bases each). The CDR3 consists of 15 residues. CDR1 and CDR2 (germline): LNHDA, SQIVND (reference sequence). The V end was cut by 4 bases, the J end by 0 bases, with 7 bases between. CDR3: CASSTGTSGANVLTF. The CDR3 DNA reads as TGTGCCAGTAGTACCGGGACCTCTGGGGCCAACGTCCTGACTTTC.

CDR3 nucleotide sequence: TGTGCCAGCACCGGTACACGGAACACTGAAGCTTTCTTT. Residues: CASTGTRNTEAFF. V gene TRBV12-3 or TRBV12-4 combines with J gene TRBJ1-1; no clear D gene. There are 13 residues in the CDR3. Trimming cost V 7 bases and J 1 base, with 10 bases left between them.

The J gene is TRBJ1-2, the V gene TRBV27; the match to TRBD1 covers 10 bases. The length of the CDR3 is 15 residues. CDR1 MNHEY and CDR2 SMNVEV come from the germline V gene (reference sequence). Trimming removed 5 bases from V and 4 bases from J; junction bases left unmatched: 7. The DNA for the CDR3 is TGTGCCAGCAGTCCCCTTCGACAGGGGGCCTATGGCTACACCTTC. Encoded protein: CASSPLRQGAYGYTF.

The chain is built from TRBV10-3 and TRBJ2-2; D may be TRBD2 (5 bases). The germline CDR1 and CDR2 sequences are ENHRY and SYGVKD. The CDR3 contains 14 residues. Trimming stripped 11 bases from V and 0 bases from J, with 13 bases between. The CDR3 DNA sequence: TGTGCCGCGACCGGGATTGCGAACACCGGGGAGCTGTTTTTT. It codes for CAATGIANTGELFF.

The chain carries TRBV9 and TRBJ2-2; the match to TRBD2 covers 9 bases. This CDR3 contains 17 residues. From germline, CDR1 is SGDLS and CDR2 YYNGEE. The V and J ends lost 0 bases and 3 bases, in that order; junction bases with no gene match: 6. The CDR3 bases are TGTGCCAGCAGCGTAGGGGAGCGGGGGGCAGACACCGGGGAGCTGTTTTTT. Its protein product is CASSVGERGADTGELFF.

The chain carries TRBV6-1 and TRBJ2-3; D is ambiguous. Germline-derived CDR1 and CDR2 are MNHNS and SASEGT. The CDR3 is 14 amino acids. V lost 2 bases and J lost 0, with 6 bases in between. The CDR3 sequence: CASSEHQSTDTQYF. Here the CDR3 DNA reads TGTGCCAGCAGTGAACACCAGAGCACAGATACGCAGTATTTT.

The rearrangement links TRBV11-3 to TRBJ2-7; D not certain. This CDR3 region has 12 residues. Trimming removed 4 bases at V and 3 bases at J, with 7 bases between. CDR1 SGHNT and CDR2 YENEEA come from the germline V gene. CDR3: CASSSSGYEQYF. CDR3 in DNA: TGTGCCAGCAGCTCGTCAGGCTACGAGCAGTACTTC.

The chain carries TRBV24-1 and TRBJ2-2; 9 bases map to TRBD1. V lost 7 bases to trimming and J lost 6 bases; unmatched junction nucleotides: 11. Germline lookup yields CDR1 KGHDR and CDR2 SFDVKD. CDR3 length equals 16 residues. CDR3 nucleotide sequence: TGTGCCACCAGGGAGAGCGGACAGGGGCGACCCGGGGAGCTGTTTTTT. Residues: CATRESGQGRPGELFF.

The chain carries TRBV6-6 and TRBJ2-7; the match to TRBD1 covers 7 bases. Germline V gene data show CDR1 as MNHNY and CDR2 as SVGAGI (reference sequence). V lost 5 bases and J lost 3; bases outside the gene matches: 13. The CDR3 has 16 residues. The CDR3 spells CASSRKGQRPGYEQYF. The CDR3 nucleotides read TGTGCCAGCAGTCGAAAGGGACAGCGCCCAGGCTACGAGCAGTACTTC.

The chain links TRBV7-2 to TRBJ1-6; TRBD1 matches 7 bases. Germline V gene lookup returns CDR1 SGHTA and CDR2 FQGNSA. Trimming removed 4 bases from V and 0 bases from J; junction bases left unmatched: 3. The CDR3 runs 16 residues. The CDR3 region is CASSSGGGSYNSPLHF. Written as DNA, the CDR3 is TGTGCCAGCAGCTCAGGGGGGGGCTCCTATAATTCACCCCTCCACTTT.

The J gene is TRBJ1-6, the V gene TRBV4-1; D unresolved. This CDR3 is built from 17 residues. V was shortened by 0 bases and J by 0 bases, with 9 bases between the two germline ends. CDR1 is MGHRA, CDR2 YSYEKL, per germline. The CDR3 spells CASSQEASSSYNSPLHF. The CDR3, as DNA: TGCGCCAGCAGCCAAGAAGCATCGAGCTCCTATAATTCACCCCTCCACTTT.

V usage is TRBV3-1 (or the pseudogene TRBV3-2) and J usage is TRBJ2-5; TRBD2 matches 9 bases. CDR1 is LGHDT and CDR2 is YNNKEL in the germline V gene (reference sequence). With V trimmed by 0 bases and J by 0 bases, 14 bases remained unmatched. The CDR3 spans 20 residues. The CDR3, as DNA: TGTGCCAGCAGCCAAGATTGGGAGTTTGCGCCTAGCGGGGACCAAGAGACCCAGTACTTC. It is translated as CASSQDWEFAPSGDQETQYF.

V usage is TRBV5-8 and J usage is TRBJ2-3; TRBD1 is a possible D gene (6 bases). V was cut by 4 bases and J by 0 bases, with 21 bases left in between. Per germline, CDR1 SGHTS and CDR2 YDEGEE. The CDR3 is 18 residues long. The CDR3 reads CASSPGVGQALSTDTQYF. DNA for the CDR3: TGTGCCAGCAGCCCAGGGGTCGGGCAGGCCCTTAGCACAGATACGCAGTATTTT.